The 29 T cell receptor beta chains reported below all come from one sample, sequenced in a study of cytomegalovirus exposure and HLA in healthy donors. The PCR had 60 Vbeta and 13 Jbeta primers. Assay used: immunoSEQ multiplex PCR; TCRdb lists only in-frame clones, some missing. The sample gives more than 45,000 clones, roughly 73% of which show up once; approximately 2.5% is in the top ten. Sequencing was done on a sample of PBMCs. The source of these receptors is a woman aged 40 to 50 in good health and CMV-seropositive.

DNA for the CDR3: TGTGCCACCACCGGGGACACTGAAGCTTTCTTT. It yields the protein CATTGDTEAFF. V is TRBV10-3 and J is TRBJ1-1; D is ambiguous. This CDR3 is built from 11 residues. Germline assignment: CDR1 ENHRY and CDR2 SYGVKD. V lost 10 bases and J 3 bases, leaving 9 bases between the germline ends.

V usage is TRBV2 and J usage is TRBJ1-5; D is undetermined. The CDR3 has 14 amino acids. V lost 6 bases to trimming and J lost 0 bases, with 9 bases between them. CDR1 and CDR2 (germline): SNHLY, FYNNEI. The CDR3 bases are TGTGCCAGCAGGCAGGACTATAGCAATCAGCCCCAGCATTTT. Encoded protein: CASRQDYSNQPQHF.

The chain carries TRBV5-8 and TRBJ2-3, with D perhaps TRBD2 (6 bases). CDR3 size: 15 residues. With 4 bases removed from V and 2 bases from J, the gap between germline ends came to 14 bases. Germline lookup yields CDR1 SGHTS and CDR2 YDEGEE. CDR3 sequence reads: CASSATGTFTDTQYF. The CDR3, as DNA: TGTGCCAGCAGCGCAACCGGGACTTTCACAGATACGCAGTATTTT. Full variable domain (outside the CDR3, taken from reference TRBV5-8 and TRBJ2-3): EAGVTQSPTHLIKTRGQQATLRCSPISGHTSVYWYQQALGLGLQFLLWYDEGEERNRGNFPPRFSGRQFPNYSSELNVNALELEDSALYLCASSATGTFTDTQYFGPGTRLTVL.

The chain joins TRBV11-2 to TRBJ1-2; D is undetermined. V shed 4 bases and J shed 3 bases, with 18 bases lying between them. This CDR3 has 16 residues. Germline V gene data show CDR1 as SGHAT and CDR2 as FQNNGV. The CDR3 spells CASSSPSGPGDYGYTF. The CDR3 DNA follows: TGTGCCAGCAGCTCCCCTTCGGGCCCCGGGGACTATGGCTACACCTTC.

The chain recombines TRBV6-1 with TRBJ2-7, with a tentative D call TRBD1 (5 bases). Trimming cost V 3 bases and J 2 bases, with 14 bases left between them. This CDR3 is 15 amino acids long. Germline V gives CDR1 MNHNS, CDR2 SASEGT. The CDR3 region has the DNA TGTGCCAGCAGTGACCGGCAGGGCAGAACCTACGAGCAGTACTTC. Translated, it gives CASSDRQGRTYEQYF.

The chain is built from TRBV18 and TRBJ1-2; TRBD1 aligns across 7 bases. V lost 4 bases to trimming and J lost 2 bases; unmatched junction nucleotides: 4. Germline V lookup: CDR1 KGHSH, CDR2 LQKENI. The CDR3 runs 14 residues. CDR3 in DNA: TGTGCCAGCTCACGCTCGACAGGGAACTATGGCTACACCTTC. Its translation: CASSRSTGNYGYTF.

The chain couples TRBV28 to TRBJ2-1; 8 bases fit TRBD1. The V gene's germline CDR1 is MDHEN and CDR2 SYDVKM. This CDR3 is 15 amino acids long. The V gene end was trimmed by 6 bases and the J gene end by 8 bases; junction bases not matched to a gene: 12. The CDR3: CASRPGGAVVYEQFF. The CDR3 DNA sequence: TGTGCCAGCAGACCAGGGGGCGCGGTAGTCTATGAGCAGTTCTTC.

This chain links TRBV10-3 with TRBJ2-1; D perhaps matches TRBD2 (6 bases). The CDR3 consists of 11 residues. The germline CDR1 and CDR2 sequences are ENHRY and SYGVKD. Between the trimmed V and J ends, which lost 6 bases and 6 bases, there was a span of 6 bases. The CDR3 is CAIRLANEQFF. Written as DNA, the CDR3 is TGTGCCATCAGACTAGCCAATGAGCAGTTCTTC.

About this clone itself: An end of the junction does not agree with germline; a read error may underlie this. Other nucleotide sequences from this sample produce the same CDR3. V usage is TRBV5-4 and J usage is TRBJ2-7, with D possibly matching TRBD1 (5 bases). The CDR3 covers 12 residues. Germline V gives CDR1 SGHNT, CDR2 YYREEE (reference sequence). The CDR3: CASSLDIREQYF. The DNA of the CDR3 is TGCGCCAGCAGCTTGGACATCCGCGAGCAGTACTTC.

Here the CDR3 reads CASTPSPQETQYF. CDR3 DNA: TGTGCCAGCACCCCCAGTCCCCAAGAGACCCAGTACTTC. The chain links TRBV5-4 to TRBJ2-5; D uncertain. In germline, CDR1 is SGHNT, CDR2 YYREEE (reference sequence). V dropped 6 bases and J dropped 1 base, with 10 bases sitting between them. CDR3 size: 13 residues.

The CDR3 region is CASSYSRTSGGNEQYF. The CDR3 nucleotides are TGTGCCAGCAGTTACTCTCGAACTAGCGGGGGTAACGAGCAGTACTTC. V usage is TRBV6-6 and J usage is TRBJ2-7; 11 bases fit TRBD2. Germline CDR1 and CDR2: MNHNY and SVGAGI (reference sequence). The trim removed 0 bases at V and 5 bases at J, leaving 6 bases unmatched. This CDR3 spans 16 amino acids.

This clone was seen once. The V and J genes are TRBV7-8 and TRBJ1-6, with D perhaps TRBD1 (5 bases). This CDR3 region has 16 residues. In germline, CDR1 is SGHVS, CDR2 FQNEAQ. V was pared by 0 bases and J by 7 bases, with 13 bases between. The CDR3 protein is CASSLAGGVGNSPLHF. DNA of the CDR3: TGTGCCAGCAGCTTAGCTGGAGGGGTTGGCAATTCACCCCTCCACTTT. The full variable domain, completed using reference TRBV7-8 and TRBJ1-6, is GAGVSQSPRYKVAKRGQDVALRCDPISGHVSLFWYQQALGQGPEFLTYFQNEAQLDKSGLPSDRFFAERPEGSVSTLKIQRTQQEDSAVYLCASSLAGGVGNSPLHFGNGTRLTVT.

The gene calls are TRBV27 and TRBJ2-7; 7 bases align to TRBD2. Looked up from germline, CDR1 is MNHEY and CDR2 is SMNVEV (reference sequence). V was pared by 3 bases and J by 4 bases, with 3 bases of the junction left unmatched. This CDR3 is 13 amino acids long. The CDR3 DNA is TGTGCCAGCAGTTTCAGGGAGGGTTACGAGCAGTACTTC. The encoded protein is CASSFREGYEQYF.

The chain couples TRBV28 to TRBJ1-5, with TRBD1 matching 9 bases. In germline, CDR1 is MDHEN, CDR2 SYDVKM. V gave up 7 bases and J gave up 4 bases; unmatched junction bases: 5. The CDR3 covers 14 residues. The chain's CDR3 is CASMGQGWNQPQHF. The CDR3 DNA reads as TGTGCCAGCATGGGACAGGGTTGGAATCAGCCCCAGCATTTT.

CDR3 loop: CASSEVTGGPYETQYF. The CDR3 region has the DNA TGTGCCAGCAGTGAAGTGACGGGGGGGCCGTACGAGACCCAGTACTTC. The V gene is TRBV2, the J gene TRBJ2-5; the match to TRBD2 covers 8 bases. Losses at the gene ends were 1 base for V and 5 bases for J; bases not matched to a gene: 9. CDR3 length equals 16 residues. CDR1 and CDR2 from the germline V gene are SNHLY and FYNNEI.

This clone has just one count. The V gene is TRBV1, the J gene TRBJ1-4; no DNA check was done on the table's D call, TRBD1. TRBV1 is given as a pseudogene. The CDR3 consists of 14 residues. The CDR3 is CTTLRQGPNEKLFF. The CDR3 DNA reads as TGCACCACTCTCCGACAGGGACCTAATGAAAAACTGTTTTTT.

There are a few counts of this clone. This chain links TRBV6-1 with TRBJ1-5, with a tentative D call TRBD1 (5 bases). The CDR3 runs 14 residues. V lost 5 bases and J lost 0, with 8 bases in between. Germline-derived CDR1 and CDR2 are MNHNS and SASEGT. The CDR3 nucleotides are TGTGCCAGCAGTTTAGACAGTAGCAATCAGCCCCAGCATTTT. Encoded protein: CASSLDSSNQPQHF.

The rearrangement joins TRBV10-3 to TRBJ1-5; TRBD1 matches 7 bases. V gave up 11 bases and J gave up 2 bases; unmatched junction bases: 9. This CDR3 region has 14 residues. Per germline, CDR1 ENHRY and CDR2 SYGVKD. CDR3 DNA: TGTGCCGTCGCAACAGGGGAAGGCAATCAGCCCCAGCATTTT. It encodes CAVATGEGNQPQHF.

V gene TRBV28 combines with J gene TRBJ2-7, with D maybe TRBD1 (6 bases). CDR1 is MDHEN and CDR2 is SYDVKM in the germline V gene. The CDR3 loop spans 11 amino acids. V was clipped by 11 bases and J by 2 bases, with 10 bases between them. The CDR3 reads CASGQTYEQYF. DNA of the CDR3: TGTGCCTCCGGACAGACCTACGAGCAGTACTTC.

This chain joins TRBV15 and TRBJ1-6; D is unresolved. This CDR3 spans 18 amino acids. The germline V gene encodes CDR1 LNHNV and CDR2 YYDKDF (reference sequence). The V gene lost 0 bases and the J gene lost 9 bases, with 21 bases spanning the gap. The CDR3 is CATSRDPIGAPGGSPLHF. The DNA for the CDR3 is TGTGCCACCAGCAGAGATCCAATCGGAGCCCCAGGAGGTTCACCCCTCCACTTT. The full variable domain, with the rest looked up from reference TRBV15 and TRBJ1-6, is DAMVIQNPRYQVTQFGKPVTLSCSQTLNHNVMYWYQQKSSQAPKLLFHYYDKDFNNEADTPDNFQSRRPNTSFCFLDIRSPGLGDTAMYLCATSRDPIGAPGGSPLHFGNGTRLTVT.

The CDR3 protein is CASSEFQGHNEKLFF. The DNA for the CDR3 is TGTGCCAGCAGTGAGTTTCAGGGGCACAATGAAAAACTGTTTTTT. V is TRBV2 and J is TRBJ1-4, with D possibly being TRBD1 (6 bases). V was shortened by 3 bases and J by 5 bases, with 13 bases between the two germline ends. Germline CDR1 and CDR2: SNHLY and FYNNEI. CDR3 length: 15 amino acids.

The gene calls are TRBV13 and TRBJ2-7, with 7 nucleotides matching TRBD1. V lost 4 bases to trimming and J lost 0 bases; unmatched junction nucleotides: 9. This CDR3 is 16 amino acids long. Germline V gene data show CDR1 as PRHDT and CDR2 as FYEKMQ (reference sequence). The CDR3 protein is CASSYHRGSNSYEQYF. The CDR3 nucleotides are TGTGCCAGCAGCTACCACAGGGGTTCTAACTCCTACGAGCAGTACTTC.

This clone is a singleton in its sample. V and J are TRBV2 and TRBJ1-1; D possibly corresponds to TRBD1 (6 bases). The ends were cut back, 1 base at V and 5 bases at J, with 20 bases in the middle. This CDR3 has 17 amino acids. Germline CDR1 SNHLY, CDR2 FYNNEI. Here the CDR3 DNA reads TGTGCCAGCAGTGAAGGCAAATCGCAGGGGCCCCAGACTGAAGCTTTCTTT. Amino acids: CASSEGKSQGPQTEAFF.

This chain uses TRBV6-4 with TRBJ1-3, with D possibly matching TRBD1 (5 bases). Germline CDR1 is MRHNA and CDR2 is SNTAGT. The CDR3 is 17 amino acids. V was clipped by 6 bases and J by 2 bases, with 20 bases between them. The CDR3 sequence: CASRRGVLLWTGNTIYF. The CDR3 coding sequence is TGTGCCAGCAGGCGGGGGGTCCTCCTTTGGACTGGAAACACCATATATTTT.

This chain uses TRBV11-2 with TRBJ2-7; 12 nucleotides agree with TRBD2. With V trimmed by 5 bases and J by 1 base, 15 bases remained unmatched. The CDR3 extends over 19 amino acids. Germline CDR1 reads SGHAT; CDR2 reads FQNNGV. The CDR3 loop reads CASSRSSGGALGRSYEQYF. For the CDR3, the DNA is TGTGCCAGCAGCCGCTCTAGCGGGGGGGCTTTAGGGAGGTCCTACGAGCAGTACTTC.

The chain uses TRBV2 and TRBJ2-6; 8 bases fit TRBD1. CDR3 length: 17 amino acids. Germline lookup yields CDR1 SNHLY and CDR2 FYNNEI. The junction had 5 bases not matched to a gene; V was cut back by 4 bases and J by 0 bases. The CDR3 nucleotides read TGTGCCAGCAGTGCCCGGGACAGGCTCTCTGGGGCCAACGTCCTGACTTTC. This gives the protein CASSARDRLSGANVLTF.

J is TRBJ1-4 and V is TRBV7-9; 8 nucleotides line up with TRBD1. This CDR3 spans 16 amino acids. Germline loops: CDR1 SEHNR, CDR2 FQNEAQ (reference sequence). Trimming took 3 bases from V and 3 from J; bases not matched to a gene: 6. The CDR3 protein is CASSLTGEVANEKLFF. The CDR3 DNA follows: TGTGCCAGCAGCTTGACAGGGGAGGTTGCTAATGAAAAACTGTTTTTT.

The V call is TRBV2, the J call TRBJ1-2, with D possibly matching TRBD1 (6 bases). The CDR3 extends over 15 amino acids. In germline, CDR1 is SNHLY, CDR2 FYNNEI. V was cut by 6 bases and J by 8 bases, with 22 bases left in between. The CDR3 nucleotides read TGTGCCAGCAGCACCGCGGCTGGGGGCAGTTTAGGCTACACCTTC. Protein product: CASSTAAGGSLGYTF.

V usage is TRBV5-4 and J usage is TRBJ2-6, with D maybe TRBD1 (5 bases). The CDR3 has 19 amino acids. Germline V gene lookup returns CDR1 SGHNT and CDR2 YYREEE (reference sequence). Trimming shortened V by 4 bases and J by 0 bases, and 20 bases separated the two germline ends. CDR3 in DNA: TGTGCCAGCAGCCGTCCCAAGGGGCCTATTCCCTCTGGGGCCAACGTCCTGACTTTC. Translation: CASSRPKGPIPSGANVLTF. The complete variable domain, with remaining parts taken from reference TRBV5-4 and TRBJ2-6, reads ETGVTQSPTHLIKTRGQQVTLRCSSQSGHNTVSWYQQALGQGPQFIFQYYREEENGRGNFPPRFSGLQFPNYSSELNVNALELDDSALYLCASSRPKGPIPSGANVLTFGAGSRLTVL.